What follows are 4 T cell receptor beta chains derived from one specimen sequenced in a study of OX40 agonist ivuxolimab in advanced cancers. Only in-frame clones appear in the TCRdb table, and some are missing; sequencing was by immunoSEQ multiplex PCR. The data hold about 11,000 clones, with over 65% observed a single time. The input for sequencing was CD4+ or CD8+ T cells sorted from blood, taken in a trial of the OX40 agonist ivuxolimab. All receptors derive from an adult with an advanced solid tumor such as melanoma, head and neck, liver or kidney cancer.

The chain uses TRBV9 and TRBJ1-1; D not resolved. The germline V and J ends were trimmed by 0 bases and 1 base, with 7 bases remaining between them. The CDR3 sequence is 14 residues long. Germline V gene lookup returns CDR1 SGDLS and CDR2 YYNGEE. This CDR3 is CASSVAYRNTEAFF. CDR3 sequence (DNA): TGTGCCAGCAGCGTAGCGTACAGGAACACTGAAGCTTTCTTT. Full variable domain (missing parts from reference TRBV9 and TRBJ1-1): DSGVTQTPKHLITATGQRVTLRCSPRSGDLSVYWYQQSLDQGLQFLIQYYNGEERAKGNILERFSAQQFPDLHSELNLSSLELGDSALYFCASSVAYRNTEAFFGQGTRLTVV.

This sequence joins TRBV7-9 and TRBJ2-5; 7 bases match TRBD2. Germline CDR1 and CDR2: SEHNR and FQNEAQ (reference sequence). The V segment lost 5 bases and the J segment 5 bases; nucleotides outside the gene matches: 8. CDR3 length: 14 amino acids. CDR3 loop: CASSLFAGEETQYF. For the CDR3, the DNA is TGTGCCAGCAGCCTCTTCGCGGGGGAGGAGACCCAGTACTTC.

This clone showed up just a few times. The CDR3 DNA sequence: TGTGCCAGCAGTTTTTCCCAGGGACACTACGAGCAGTACTTC. It encodes CASSFSQGHYEQYF. V gene TRBV27 combines with J gene TRBJ2-7; D might be TRBD1 (6 bases). The germline V gene encodes CDR1 MNHEY and CDR2 SMNVEV (reference sequence). V was trimmed by 3 bases and J by 3 bases, leaving 12 bases between them. The CDR3 loop spans 14 amino acids.

V gene TRBV11-2 combines with J gene TRBJ2-7; D remains unclear. The germline CDR1 and CDR2 sequences are SGHAT and FQNNGV. This CDR3 is 13 amino acids long. V was clipped by 4 bases and J by 0 bases, with 7 bases between them. In DNA form, the CDR3 reads TGTGCCAGCAGCTACGCCAGCTCCTACGAGCAGTACTTC. Its translation is CASSYASSYEQYF.